Each of the 12 T cell receptor beta chains below was sequenced from the same sample in a study of blood T cell repertoires in COVID-19. Assay: immunoSEQ multiplex PCR; the TCRdb copy retains only in-frame clones and omits some. The sample carries 150,000 to 200,000 clones, just under 80% recorded once. Material for sequencing was peripheral blood. The receptors originated from a woman older than 75 with acute or convalescent COVID-19.

The rearrangement uses TRBV18 and TRBJ1-5, with D possibly TRBD1 on 6 matching bases. The CDR3 runs 13 residues. Germline loops: CDR1 KGHSH, CDR2 LQKENI. The V and J ends lost 3 bases and 4 bases respectively, with 7 bases between them. The CDR3 DNA sequence: TGTGCCAGCTCACCGGGACATAATCAGCCCCAGCATTTT. This translates into CASSPGHNQPQHF.

This clone has a count of ten or more. The chain is built from TRBV11-2 and TRBJ2-3, with 7 bases that match TRBD2. The V gene end was trimmed by 5 bases and the J gene end by 9 bases; junction bases not matched to a gene: 17. This CDR3 has 16 residues. The V gene's germline CDR1 is SGHAT and CDR2 FQNNGV. Written as DNA, the CDR3 is TGTGCCAGCAGCCCCCCGGCGGGAGTCAGCTCATACACGCAGTATTTT. It yields the protein CASSPPAGVSSYTQYF.

With regard to this clone: At one end the junction does not follow the germline gene, possibly because of a read error. V usage is TRBV14 and J usage is TRBJ2-7, with 11 bases lining up with TRBD1. The germline CDR1 and CDR2 sequences are SGHDN and FVKESK. This CDR3 is 15 amino acids long. The CDR3 protein is CATSKKRGQGGEQYF. CDR3 sequence (DNA): TGCGCCACCAGCAAAAAGCGGGGACAGGGGGGAGAGCAGTACTTC.

V usage is TRBV4-2 and J usage is TRBJ2-7; D is unresolved. Germline V gene data show CDR1 as LGHNA and CDR2 as YNFKEQ. The CDR3 totals 14 residues. The V end was cut by 6 bases, the J end by 0 bases, with 12 bases between. CDR3 residues: CASSYIFTSYEQYF. In DNA form, the CDR3 reads TGTGCCAGCAGTTACATCTTCACCTCCTACGAGCAGTACTTC.

This clone has more than one count but fewer than ten. The V call is TRBV12-3 or TRBV12-4, the J call TRBJ1-5; perhaps TRBD1 as D (5 bases). This CDR3 region has 12 residues. V was shortened by 8 bases and J by 6 bases, with 11 bases between the two germline ends. For the CDR3, the DNA is TGTGCCAGCGCAGGGTTTCTTCAGCCCCAGCATTTT. Its protein product is CASAGFLQPQHF.

The rearrangement joins TRBV5-1 to TRBJ2-5; D perhaps matches TRBD2 (5 bases). This CDR3 has 13 amino acids. Germline-derived CDR1 and CDR2 are SGHRS and YFSETQ. Trimming shortened V by 1 base and J by 3 bases, and 7 bases separated the two germline ends. CDR3 amino acids: CASSLLGEETQYF. The DNA for the CDR3 is TGCGCCAGCAGCTTGCTCGGGGAAGAGACCCAGTACTTC.

The rearrangement uses TRBV2 and TRBJ2-3; D may be TRBD2 (9 bases). Trimming left V 7 bases short and J 2 bases short, with 19 bases between. The CDR3 runs to 16 residues. In germline, CDR1 is SNHLY, CDR2 FYNNEI. DNA for the CDR3: TGTGCCAGCAACCCACAGGGGGGACTAGCCACAGATACGCAGTATTTT. Translation gives CASNPQGGLATDTQYF.

The chain recombines TRBV15 with TRBJ1-5, with TRBD1 matching over 7 bases. V was clipped by 0 bases and J by 3 bases; unmatched bases: 5. Germline V gene lookup returns CDR1 LNHNV and CDR2 YYDKDF (reference sequence). This CDR3 is built from 16 residues. The CDR3 loop is CATSRDQGVLNQPQHF. The CDR3 DNA reads TGTGCCACCAGCAGAGATCAGGGGGTTCTCAATCAGCCCCAGCATTTT.

The chain carries TRBV5-5 and TRBJ1-2; D ambiguous. The CDR3 is 15 residues long. V was trimmed by 1 base and J by 0 bases, leaving 10 bases between them. Germline values: CDR1 SGHKS, CDR2 YYEKEE (reference sequence). CDR3 loop: CASSLTPGANYGYTF. CDR3 nucleotide sequence: TGTGCCAGCAGCTTGACCCCAGGTGCTAACTATGGCTACACCTTC.

This clone appeared a few times. The chain couples TRBV4-1 to TRBJ2-5, with a weak D call TRBD2 (6 bases). V gave up 3 bases and J gave up 2 bases, with 10 bases separating them. The CDR3 contains 14 residues. The germline V gene has CDR1 MGHRA and CDR2 YSYEKL. CDR3 protein: CASSHGTSQETQYF. The DNA for the CDR3 is TGCGCCAGCAGCCACGGGACTTCTCAAGAGACCCAGTACTTC.

This sequence joins TRBV4-1 and TRBJ2-5, with 7 bases lining up with TRBD1. V lost 6 bases, J lost 2 bases, and 12 bases stayed unmatched. The CDR3 contains 16 residues. Germline V gene lookup returns CDR1 MGHRA and CDR2 YSYEKL. CDR3 protein: CASSQGVPNLQETQYF. Here the CDR3 DNA reads TGCGCCAGCAGTCAGGGGGTCCCGAATTTACAAGAGACCCAGTACTTC.

This clone has more than one count but fewer than ten. The chain is built from TRBV11-2 and TRBJ2-5; 7 bases map to TRBD2. The CDR3 extends over 15 amino acids. In germline, CDR1 is SGHAT, CDR2 FQNNGV. With V trimmed by 1 base and J by 2 bases, 4 bases remained unmatched. Here the CDR3 DNA reads TGTGCCAGCAGCTTAGGGGCTAGCGGACAAGAGACCCAGTACTTC. Translated: CASSLGASGQETQYF.